What follows are 21 T cell receptor beta chains derived from one specimen sequenced in a study of cytomegalovirus exposure and HLA in healthy donors. The data were produced by immunoSEQ multiplex PCR, yet TCRdb's version contains in-frame clones alone and is incomplete. The sample includes 300,000 or so clones, over 75% of them seen just once. The sample was PBMCs. The receptor source for this set is a man between 25 and 39 years old in good health and CMV-seronegative.

The chain joins TRBV15 to TRBJ2-1; 9 positions agree with TRBD2. Germline CDR1 LNHNV, CDR2 YYDKDF (reference sequence). Trimming took 7 bases from V and 4 from J; bases not matched to a gene: 14. This CDR3 region has 17 residues. CDR3 in amino acids: CATNENPSSGVYNEQFF. The CDR3 bases are TGTGCCACCAACGAAAACCCCTCTAGCGGGGTGTACAATGAGCAGTTCTTC.

This clone came up once. This sequence joins TRBV6-6 and TRBJ1-1; D is unresolved. The CDR3 extends over 15 amino acids. Germline V gene lookup returns CDR1 MNHNY and CDR2 SVGAGI (reference sequence). Trimming removed 6 bases from V and 1 base from J, with 15 bases in between. The CDR3, as DNA: TGTGCCAGCAGCCCCCCCGGGGTAAGGAACACTGAAGCTTTCTTT. It codes for CASSPPGVRNTEAFF.

This rearrangement joins TRBV5-1 to TRBJ2-7; TRBD2 agrees at 9 bases. This CDR3 region has 14 residues. V shed 4 bases, J shed 5 bases, and the junction held 7 bases outside the gene matches. CDR1 is SGHRS and CDR2 is YFSETQ in the germline V gene. CDR3 in amino acids: CASSQPGLANEQYF. CDR3 DNA: TGCGCCAGCAGCCAACCGGGACTAGCAAACGAGCAGTACTTC.

In its sample, this clone was seen once. The chain couples TRBV27 to TRBJ2-3, with D unclear. In germline, CDR1 is MNHEY, CDR2 SMNVEV (reference sequence). This CDR3 has 14 amino acids. V lost 5 bases and J lost 2, with 11 bases in between. The CDR3 region has the DNA TGTGCCAGCAGTCCCCCCTCCCTCACAGATACGCAGTATTTT. Its protein is CASSPPSLTDTQYF.

This chain uses TRBV7-9 with TRBJ1-2; 9 nucleotides agree with TRBD1. The CDR3 extends over 15 amino acids. Germline CDR1 reads SEHNR; CDR2 reads FQNEAQ (reference sequence). Trimming at V came to 4 bases and at J to 4 bases, leaving 7 bases not matched to a gene. The CDR3 is CASSSPGQGIYGYTF. CDR3 in DNA: TGTGCCAGCAGCTCGCCGGGACAGGGCATCTATGGCTACACCTTC. Complete variable domain (other parts from reference TRBV7-9 and TRBJ1-2): DTGVSQNPRHKITKRGQNVTFRCDPISEHNRLYWYRQTLGQGPEFLTYFQNEAQLEKSRLLSDRFSAERPKGSFSTLEIQRTEQGDSAMYLCASSSPGQGIYGYTFGSGTRLTVV.

The rearrangement joins TRBV19 to TRBJ1-2, with TRBD1 matching over 8 bases. Germline V gives CDR1 LNHDA, CDR2 SQIVND (reference sequence). CDR3 size: 13 residues. J gave up 8 bases and V 6 bases, and 8 bases lay outside the gene matches. The CDR3, as DNA: TGTGCCAGTAGCCCCGGACAGGGAAGAGGCTACACCTTC. As protein: CASSPGQGRGYTF. Looking up the rest from reference TRBV19 and TRBJ1-2 gives the full variable domain: DGGITQSPKYLFRKEGQNVTLSCEQNLNHDAMYWYRQDPGQGLRLIYYSQIVNDFQKGDIAEGYSVSREKKESFPLTVTSAQKNPTAFYLCASSPGQGRGYTFGSGTRLTVV.

The gene calls are TRBV4-1 and TRBJ1-1, with 7 bases lining up with TRBD1. This CDR3 is 16 amino acids long. Trimming at V came to 3 bases and at J to 2 bases, leaving 9 bases not matched to a gene. CDR1 and CDR2 from the germline V gene are MGHRA and YSYEKL. This CDR3 reads CASSQSLGTANTEAFF. The DNA of the CDR3 is TGCGCCAGCAGCCAGTCCTTAGGGACAGCCAACACTGAAGCTTTCTTT.

The chain joins TRBV4-1 to TRBJ1-4, with D hard to call. The germline V gene has CDR1 MGHRA and CDR2 YSYEKL. Trimming pared 1 base from V and 5 bases from J, leaving 11 bases between. CDR3 length: 15 amino acids. CDR3 protein: CASSQGTGWNEKLFF. CDR3 bases: TGCGCCAGCAGCCAAGGGACTGGGTGGAATGAAAAACTGTTTTTT.

A single count supports this clone. The CDR3 here is CASSESTGVANEKLFF. The CDR3 coding sequence is TGTGCCAGCAGTGAATCAACAGGGGTGGCTAATGAAAAACTGTTTTTT. The genes are TRBV6-1 and TRBJ1-4; 7 bases are shared with TRBD1. There are 16 residues in the CDR3. V shed 2 bases and J 3 bases; nucleotides not matched to a gene: 6. CDR1 and CDR2 (germline): MNHNS, SASEGT.

This rearrangement joins TRBV13 to TRBJ2-7, with 7 bases matching TRBD1. CDR3 length equals 15 residues. Germline trimming cut 5 bases from V and 2 bases from J; bases unmatched to any gene: 9. From germline, CDR1 is PRHDT and CDR2 FYEKMQ (reference sequence). The CDR3 is CASSPTGPITYEQYF. The CDR3 DNA reads as TGTGCCAGCAGCCCGACAGGGCCCATCACCTACGAGCAGTACTTC.

V gene TRBV5-1 combines with J gene TRBJ1-1, with 7 bases identical to TRBD1. Germline V CDR1 and CDR2: SGHRS, YFSETQ. This CDR3 has 15 amino acids. J lost 0 bases, V lost 4 bases, and 6 bases had no gene match. The CDR3 here is CASSTTGPMNTEAFF. The CDR3 DNA sequence: TGCGCCAGCAGCACGACAGGGCCTATGAACACTGAAGCTTTCTTT.

The chain joins TRBV9 to TRBJ2-5; weak D call: TRBD1 (5 bases). Per germline, CDR1 SGDLS and CDR2 YYNGEE. The germline V and J ends were trimmed by 3 bases and 4 bases, with 16 bases remaining between them. This CDR3 contains 15 residues. The CDR3 spells CASSARQSQGETQYF. The CDR3 nucleotides read TGTGCCAGCAGCGCGCGACAGTCCCAGGGAGAGACCCAGTACTTC.

The chain combines TRBV6-6 with TRBJ1-2, with 7 bases lining up with TRBD1. The CDR3 is 16 amino acids. J gave up 4 bases and V 0 bases, and 8 bases lay outside the gene matches. The V gene's germline CDR1 is MNHNY and CDR2 SVGAGI (reference sequence). CDR3 loop: CASSYSTQGVGYGYTF. In DNA, the CDR3 is TGTGCCAGCAGTTACTCAACCCAGGGGGTCGGCTATGGCTACACCTTC.

The chain joins TRBV7-9 to TRBJ2-1, with D perhaps matching TRBD2 (6 bases). CDR3 length: 12 residues. Germline V CDR1 and CDR2: SEHNR, FQNEAQ (reference sequence). V was pared by 9 bases and J by 15 bases, with 21 bases between. The CDR3: CASRIGIGTGFF. CDR3 bases: TGTGCCAGTCGGATCGGGATTGGGACTGGGTTCTTC.

The J gene is TRBJ2-7, the V gene TRBV7-9, with D possibly matching TRBD1 (6 bases). The germline V and J ends were trimmed by 5 bases and 2 bases, with 16 bases remaining between them. Germline V gene data show CDR1 as SEHNR and CDR2 as FQNEAQ (reference sequence). This CDR3 contains 15 residues. The CDR3 loop reads CASSSHGTYPYEQYF. The CDR3, as DNA: TGTGCCAGCAGCAGTCACGGGACATACCCCTACGAGCAGTACTTC.

The chain couples TRBV6-5 to TRBJ1-2; D call uncertain. V lost 1 base and J 4 bases, leaving 10 bases between the germline ends. The CDR3 covers 14 residues. Germline lookup yields CDR1 MNHEY and CDR2 SVGAGI. CDR3 sequence: CASSYWAGTYGYTF. In DNA form, the CDR3 reads TGTGCCAGCAGTTACTGGGCCGGCACCTATGGCTACACCTTC.

This chain uses TRBV5-6 with TRBJ2-7, with 9 nucleotides matching TRBD1. V lost 1 base, J lost 5 bases, and 7 bases stayed unmatched. The germline V gene encodes CDR1 SGHDT and CDR2 YYEEEE. This CDR3 is built from 15 residues. As DNA, the CDR3 is TGTGCCAGCAGCTTGTTGGGACAGGGAATGGACGAGCAGTACTTC. It encodes CASSLLGQGMDEQYF.

The V and J genes are TRBV27 and TRBJ2-2; TRBD2 matches 8 bases. Germline CDR1 reads MNHEY; CDR2 reads SMNVEV (reference sequence). J gave up 7 bases and V 2 bases, and 6 bases lay outside the gene matches. The CDR3 has 15 amino acids. The CDR3 loop reads CASSLASGGYGELFF. CDR3 DNA sequence: TGTGCCAGCAGTTTAGCCAGCGGGGGTTACGGGGAGCTGTTTTTT.

The chain couples TRBV5-1 to TRBJ2-1, with a tentative D call TRBD2 (6 bases). Trimming removed 1 base from V and 2 bases from J, with 16 bases in between. The CDR3 runs to 17 residues. CDR1 is SGHRS, CDR2 YFSETQ, per germline. The CDR3 reads CASSLPPGRTTYNEQFF. The CDR3 DNA reads as TGCGCCAGCAGCTTGCCTCCGGGACGGACTACCTACAATGAGCAGTTCTTC.

This chain connects TRBV27 to TRBJ1-5; D may be TRBD1 (6 bases). There are 14 residues in the CDR3. The germline V gene encodes CDR1 MNHEY and CDR2 SMNVEV (reference sequence). V gave up 4 bases and J gave up 4 bases, with 11 bases separating them. CDR3 in DNA: TGTGCCAGCAGTTCCGGGACACCGAATCAGCCCCAGCATTTT. This sequence encodes CASSSGTPNQPQHF.

V and J are TRBV2 and TRBJ2-1; 10 bases align to TRBD2. Trimming removed 8 bases from V and 10 bases from J; junction bases left unmatched: 20. Germline assignment: CDR1 SNHLY and CDR2 FYNNEI. The CDR3 covers 17 residues. The chain's CDR3 is CASSKAGGGLVRPEQFF. The CDR3 DNA reads as TGTGCCAGCTCCAAAGCGGGGGGGGGCCTAGTCCGACCGGAGCAGTTCTTC.